This TCR beta chain was recovered during a study of blood T cell repertoires in COVID-19. Study in general: Researchers got acute and convalescent COVID-19 samples from the United States, Italy and Spain. Sample material is recorded as cDNA or gDNA derived from T cells, B-cell-depleted T cells, or PBMCs.

Clones were read by immunoSEQ multiplex PCR, and TCRdb kept only the in-frame ones, dropping some. The sample yields approximately 180,000 clones, roughly 88% seen once. The CDR3 extends over 13 amino acids. V lost 3 bases to trimming and J lost 7 bases, with 10 bases between them. V usage is TRBV12-3 or TRBV12-4 and J usage is TRBJ1-5, with no clear D. This sequence originates from a man aged 55 to 69 with acute or convalescent COVID-19. Material for sequencing was peripheral blood. In nucleotides, the CDR3 is TGTGCCAGCAGTTTTCGGGGTTTGCAGCCCCAGCATTTT. Encoded protein: CASSFRGLQPQHF.